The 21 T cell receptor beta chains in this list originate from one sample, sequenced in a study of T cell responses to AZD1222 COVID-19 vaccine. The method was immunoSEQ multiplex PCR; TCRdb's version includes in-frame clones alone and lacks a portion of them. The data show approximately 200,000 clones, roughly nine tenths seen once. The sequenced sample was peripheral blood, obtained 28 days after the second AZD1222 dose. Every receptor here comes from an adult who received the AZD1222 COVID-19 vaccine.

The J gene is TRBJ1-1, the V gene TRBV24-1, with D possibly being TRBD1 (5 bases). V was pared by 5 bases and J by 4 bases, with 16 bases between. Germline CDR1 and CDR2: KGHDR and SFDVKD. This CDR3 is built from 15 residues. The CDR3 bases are TGTGCCACCAGTGGTGGACTGCGGGACGGCACTGAAGCTTTCTTT. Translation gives CATSGGLRDGTEAFF.

The CDR3 here is CASSESGLGNTEAFF. The CDR3 DNA is TGTGCCAGCAGTGAATCCGGGCTGGGTAACACTGAAGCTTTCTTT. The genes are TRBV6-1 and TRBJ1-1; D unresolved. Germline CDR1 and CDR2: MNHNS and SASEGT. The CDR3 spans 15 residues. V was cut by 2 bases and J by 2 bases, with 12 bases left in between.

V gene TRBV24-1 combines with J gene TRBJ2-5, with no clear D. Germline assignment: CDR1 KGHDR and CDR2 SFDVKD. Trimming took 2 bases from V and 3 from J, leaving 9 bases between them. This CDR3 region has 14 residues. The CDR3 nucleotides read TGTGCCACCAGTGATTCCGGAAGGAAAGAGACCCAGTACTTC. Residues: CATSDSGRKETQYF.

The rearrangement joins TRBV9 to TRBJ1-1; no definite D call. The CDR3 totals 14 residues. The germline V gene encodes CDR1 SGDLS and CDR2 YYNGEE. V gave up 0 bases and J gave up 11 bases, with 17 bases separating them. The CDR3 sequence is CASSVDGSQAGAFF. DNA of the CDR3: TGTGCCAGCAGCGTAGATGGCAGCCAGGCGGGGGCTTTCTTT.

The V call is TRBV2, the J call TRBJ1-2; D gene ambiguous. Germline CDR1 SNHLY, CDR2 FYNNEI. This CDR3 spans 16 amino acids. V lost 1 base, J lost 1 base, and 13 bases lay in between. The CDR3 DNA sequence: TGTGCCAGCAGTGAAGGGGCAGCTGCCCATAACTATGGCTACACCTTC. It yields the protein CASSEGAAAHNYGYTF.

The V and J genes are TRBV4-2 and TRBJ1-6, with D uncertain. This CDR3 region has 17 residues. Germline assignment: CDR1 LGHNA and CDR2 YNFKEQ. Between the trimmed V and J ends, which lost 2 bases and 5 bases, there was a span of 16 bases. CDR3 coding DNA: TGTGCCAGCAGCCAACCTGGCGGAGGGAAAAATAATTCACCCCTCCACTTT. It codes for CASSQPGGGKNNSPLHF.

The CDR3 DNA is TGTGCCAGCAGCTGGGACTCCTACGAGCAGTACTTC. Its translation: CASSWDSYEQYF. The chain has TRBV7-9 and TRBJ2-7, with D unresolved. Between the trimmed V and J ends, which lost 4 bases and 0 bases, there was a span of 4 bases. The CDR3 totals 12 residues. From germline, CDR1 is SEHNR and CDR2 FQNEAQ (reference sequence).

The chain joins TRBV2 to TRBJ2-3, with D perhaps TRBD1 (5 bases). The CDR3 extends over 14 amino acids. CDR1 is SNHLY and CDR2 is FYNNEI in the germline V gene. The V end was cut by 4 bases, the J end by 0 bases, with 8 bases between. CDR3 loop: CASSGGGSTDTQYF. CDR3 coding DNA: TGTGCCAGCAGTGGGGGCGGAAGCACAGATACGCAGTATTTT.

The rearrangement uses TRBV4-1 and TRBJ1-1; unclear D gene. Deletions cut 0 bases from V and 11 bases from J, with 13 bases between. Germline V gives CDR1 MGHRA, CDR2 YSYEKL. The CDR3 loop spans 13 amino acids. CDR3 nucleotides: TGCGCCAGCAGCCAAGACAAATCGTTGGGGGCTTTCTTT. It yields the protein CASSQDKSLGAFF.

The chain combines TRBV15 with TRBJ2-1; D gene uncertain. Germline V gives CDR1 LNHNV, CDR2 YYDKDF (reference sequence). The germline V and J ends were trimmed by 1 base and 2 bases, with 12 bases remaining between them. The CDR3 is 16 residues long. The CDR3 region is CATSRGSLPPYNEQFF. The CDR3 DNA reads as TGTGCCACCAGCAGAGGGAGTTTACCCCCCTACAATGAGCAGTTCTTC.

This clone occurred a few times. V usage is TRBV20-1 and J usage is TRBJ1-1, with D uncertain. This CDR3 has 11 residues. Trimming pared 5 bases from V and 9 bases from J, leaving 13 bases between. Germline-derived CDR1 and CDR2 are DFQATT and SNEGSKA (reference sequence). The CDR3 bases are TGCAGTGCTTTATCCGGGTCCCAAGCTTTCTTT. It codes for CSALSGSQAFF.

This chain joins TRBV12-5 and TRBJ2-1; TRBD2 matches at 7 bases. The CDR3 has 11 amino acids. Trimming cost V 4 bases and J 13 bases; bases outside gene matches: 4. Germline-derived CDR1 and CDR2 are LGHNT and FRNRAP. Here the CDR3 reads CASGSSGRQFF. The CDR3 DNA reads TGTGCTAGTGGTTCTAGCGGCCGACAGTTCTTC.

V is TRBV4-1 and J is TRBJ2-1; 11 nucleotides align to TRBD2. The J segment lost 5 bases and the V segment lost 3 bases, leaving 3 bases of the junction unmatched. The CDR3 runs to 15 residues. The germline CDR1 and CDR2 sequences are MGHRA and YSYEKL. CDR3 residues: CASSHSGRADNEQFF. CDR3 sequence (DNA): TGCGCCAGCAGCCATAGCGGGAGGGCAGACAATGAGCAGTTCTTC.

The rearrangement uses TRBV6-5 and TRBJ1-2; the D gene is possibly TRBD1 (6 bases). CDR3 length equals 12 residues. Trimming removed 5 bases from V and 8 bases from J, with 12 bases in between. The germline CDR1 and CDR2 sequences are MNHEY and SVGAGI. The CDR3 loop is CASSRKDRGYTF. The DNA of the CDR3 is TGTGCCAGCAGTCGAAAGGACAGAGGCTACACCTTC.

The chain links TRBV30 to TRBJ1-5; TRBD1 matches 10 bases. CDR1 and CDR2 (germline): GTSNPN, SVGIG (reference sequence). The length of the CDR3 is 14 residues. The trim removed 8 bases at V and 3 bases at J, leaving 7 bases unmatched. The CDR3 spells CARSGTGDNQPQHF. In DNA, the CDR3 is TGTGCCCGTTCCGGGACAGGGGACAATCAGCCCCAGCATTTT.

The CDR3 spells CASSLRERGPNEQFF. CDR3 nucleotides: TGTGCCAGCAGCCTACGGGAACGAGGGCCCAATGAGCAGTTCTTC. The chain combines TRBV7-8 with TRBJ2-1, with a tentative D call TRBD2 (5 bases). From germline, CDR1 is SGHVS and CDR2 FQNEAQ. V dropped 5 bases and J dropped 6 bases, with 17 bases sitting between them. The CDR3 runs to 15 residues.

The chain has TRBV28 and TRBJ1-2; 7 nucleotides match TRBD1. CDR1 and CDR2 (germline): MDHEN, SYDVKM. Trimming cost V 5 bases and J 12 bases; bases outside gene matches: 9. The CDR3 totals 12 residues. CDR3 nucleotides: TGTGCCAGCAGTCCGCCACAGGGGTCCCACACCTTC. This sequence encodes CASSPPQGSHTF.

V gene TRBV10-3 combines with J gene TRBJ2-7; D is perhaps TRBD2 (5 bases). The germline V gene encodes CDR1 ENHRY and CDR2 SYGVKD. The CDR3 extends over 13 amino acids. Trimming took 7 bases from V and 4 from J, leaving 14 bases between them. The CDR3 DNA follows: TGTGCCATCACCGAGGGTCAGCCGTACGAGCAGTACTTC. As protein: CAITEGQPYEQYF.

The CDR3 DNA follows: TGTGCCAGCAGGGTAGCGATCTCAGATACGCAGTATTTT. It encodes CASRVAISDTQYF. The genes are TRBV6-5 and TRBJ2-3; a weak D match, TRBD2 (5 bases). V gave up 6 bases and J gave up 4 bases, with 11 bases separating them. Germline CDR1 MNHEY, CDR2 SVGAGI. The CDR3 totals 13 residues.

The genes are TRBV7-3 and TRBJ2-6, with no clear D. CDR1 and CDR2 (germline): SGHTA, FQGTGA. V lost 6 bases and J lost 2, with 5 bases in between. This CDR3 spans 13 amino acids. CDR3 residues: CASSLAGANVLTF. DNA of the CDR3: TGTGCCAGCAGTTTAGCTGGGGCCAACGTCCTGACTTTC.

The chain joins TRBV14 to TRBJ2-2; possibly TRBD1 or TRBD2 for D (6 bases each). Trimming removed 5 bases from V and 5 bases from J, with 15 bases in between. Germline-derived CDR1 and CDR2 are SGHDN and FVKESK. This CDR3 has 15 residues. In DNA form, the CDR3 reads TGTGCCAGCAGCTTCACGACAGGAGGGACCGGGGAGCTGTTTTTT. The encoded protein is CASSFTTGGTGELFF.